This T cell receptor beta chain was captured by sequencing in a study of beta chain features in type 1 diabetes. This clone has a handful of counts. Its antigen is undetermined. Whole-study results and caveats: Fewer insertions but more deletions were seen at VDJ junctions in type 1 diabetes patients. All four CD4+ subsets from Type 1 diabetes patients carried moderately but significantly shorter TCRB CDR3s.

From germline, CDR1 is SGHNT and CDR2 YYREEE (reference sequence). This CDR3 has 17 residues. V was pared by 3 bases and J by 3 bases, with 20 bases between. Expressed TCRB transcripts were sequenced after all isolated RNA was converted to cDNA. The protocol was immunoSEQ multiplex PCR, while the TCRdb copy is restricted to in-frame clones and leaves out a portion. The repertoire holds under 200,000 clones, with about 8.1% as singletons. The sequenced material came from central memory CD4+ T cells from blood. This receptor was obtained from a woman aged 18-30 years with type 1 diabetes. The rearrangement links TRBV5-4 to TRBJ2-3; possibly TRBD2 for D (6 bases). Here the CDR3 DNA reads TGTGCCAGCAGCTCAGTCAGTTTGGCGGAGGGGACAGATACGCAGTATTTT. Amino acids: CASSSVSLAEGTDTQYF.